The rows below give T cell receptor beta chains drawn from one sample of a study of cytomegalovirus exposure and HLA in healthy donors. Only in-frame clones appear in the TCRdb table, and some are missing; sequencing was by immunoSEQ multiplex PCR. Among approximately 120,000 clones listed, 70% to 80% were seen once. Sequences were obtained from PBMCs. The receptors were gathered from a man aged 35-49 years in good health and CMV-seropositive. CDR3s include the opening cysteine and the closing phenylalanine or tryptophan. Each record gives: J gene, clone size, V gene, D gene, CDR3 protein, CDR3 DNA. A D gene is named only where the DNA matches it firmly. The listing skips clone size in some rows; elsewhere it reads once, few, many or a size class.

J gene: TRBJ1-2
clone size: NA
V gene: TRBV9
D gene: TRBD1
CDR3 protein: CASSGDRDHYGYTF
CDR3 DNA: TGTGCCAGCAGCGGCGACAGGGACCACTATGGCTACACCTTC

J gene: TRBJ2-3
clone size: NA
V gene: TRBV19
D gene: TRBD2
CDR3 protein: CASTRTSGIPGDTQYF
CDR3 DNA: TGTGCCAGTACCCGGACTAGCGGGATTCCAGGAGATACGCAGTATTTT

J gene: TRBJ2-4
clone size: NA
V gene: TRBV15
D gene: TRBD1
CDR3 protein: CATSRERGLSKNIQYF
CDR3 DNA: TGTGCCACCAGCAGAGAGAGGGGGCTCTCCAAAAACATTCAGTACTTC

J gene: TRBJ2-7
clone size: NA
V gene: TRBV7-9
D gene: NA
CDR3 protein: CASSLDSADEQYF
CDR3 DNA: TGTGCCAGCAGCCTCGACTCAGCGGACGAGCAGTACTTC

J gene: TRBJ1-3
clone size: NA
V gene: TRBV7-2
D gene: NA
CDR3 protein: CASSLFNGNTIYF
CDR3 DNA: TGTGCCAGCAGCTTATTTAATGGAAACACCATATATTTT

J gene: TRBJ2-7
clone size: NA
V gene: TRBV2
D gene: TRBD1
CDR3 protein: CASIPLDRDREYEQYF
CDR3 DNA: TGTGCCAGCATTCCCCTGGACCGGGACAGGGAGTACGAGCAGTACTTC

J gene: TRBJ1-1
clone size: NA
V gene: TRBV10-1
D gene: NA
CDR3 protein: CASSPHTTTGTQNTEAFF
CDR3 DNA: TGCGCCAGCTCCCCACACACCACTACCGGGACACAGAACACTGAAGCTTTCTTT

J gene: TRBJ1-4
clone size: NA
V gene: TRBV5-1
D gene: NA
CDR3 protein: CASSTAATNEKLFF
CDR3 DNA: TGCGCCAGCAGCACAGCAGCAACTAATGAAAAACTGTTTTTT

J gene: TRBJ1-4
clone size: NA
V gene: TRBV5-6
D gene: TRBD1
CDR3 protein: CASSVPGQGNEKLFF
CDR3 DNA: TGTGCCAGCAGCGTACCGGGACAGGGCAATGAAAAACTGTTTTTT

J gene: TRBJ2-7
clone size: few
V gene: TRBV6-5
D gene: TRBD2
CDR3 protein: CASSYGLAGGNEQYF
CDR3 DNA: TGTGCCAGCAGTTACGGACTAGCGGGAGGGAACGAGCAGTACTTC

J gene: TRBJ1-5
clone size: NA
V gene: TRBV6-5
D gene: TRBD1
CDR3 protein: CASRGQGNQPQHF
CDR3 DNA: TGTGCCAGCAGGGGACAGGGCAATCAGCCCCAGCATTTT

J gene: TRBJ2-6
clone size: NA
V gene: TRBV11-1
D gene: NA
CDR3 protein: CASSAITGDSGANVLTF
CDR3 DNA: TGTGCCAGCAGCGCGATAACAGGAGACTCTGGGGCCAACGTCCTGACTTTC

J gene: TRBJ2-2
clone size: NA
V gene: TRBV18
D gene: TRBD1
CDR3 protein: CASSQRQGRTNGELFF
CDR3 DNA: TGTGCCAGCTCACAACGACAGGGGCGAACAAACGGGGAGCTGTTTTTT

J gene: TRBJ2-7
clone size: NA
V gene: TRBV6-6
D gene: TRBD2
CDR3 protein: CASNDAGTSGSEQYF
CDR3 DNA: TGTGCCAGCAATGACGCCGGGACTAGCGGGAGCGAGCAGTACTTC

J gene: TRBJ1-5
clone size: NA
V gene: TRBV12-5
D gene: NA
CDR3 protein: CASGFGREVYQPQHF
CDR3 DNA: TGTGCTAGTGGTTTCGGCAGGGAAGTTTATCAGCCCCAGCATTTT

J gene: TRBJ2-1
clone size: NA
V gene: TRBV19
D gene: NA
CDR3 protein: CASSPPTGFYNEQFF
CDR3 DNA: TGTGCCAGTAGTCCCCCCACAGGATTTTACAATGAGCAGTTCTTC

J gene: TRBJ2-1
clone size: few
V gene: TRBV4-1
D gene: NA
CDR3 protein: CASSQAPGDEQFF
CDR3 DNA: TGCGCCAGCAGCCAAGCCCCAGGCGATGAGCAGTTCTTC

J gene: TRBJ1-5
clone size: NA
V gene: TRBV25-1
D gene: NA
CDR3 protein: CASSEYGPSNQPQHF
CDR3 DNA: TGTGCCAGCAGTGAATATGGGCCCAGCAATCAGCCCCAGCATTTT

J gene: TRBJ2-1
clone size: NA
V gene: TRBV29-1
D gene: TRBD1
CDR3 protein: CSVEVWTGNEQFF
CDR3 DNA: TGCAGCGTTGAAGTCTGGACAGGTAATGAGCAGTTCTTC

J gene: TRBJ1-2
clone size: NA
V gene: TRBV27
D gene: TRBD1
CDR3 protein: CASSPQDRGRSYGYTF
CDR3 DNA: TGTGCCAGCAGTCCCCAAGACAGGGGGCGTTCCTATGGCTACACCTTC

J gene: TRBJ1-2
clone size: NA
V gene: TRBV7-2
D gene: NA
CDR3 protein: CASSFRAETYGYTF
CDR3 DNA: TGTGCCAGCAGCTTCAGGGCCGAAACTTATGGCTACACCTTC